Below, 6 T cell receptor beta chains from the same sample are listed, as sequenced in a study of blood T cell repertoires in COVID-19 (TCRdb year 2020). The library was prepared using the immunoSEQ multiplex PCR assay. TCRdb stores this immuneACCESS table with in-frame sequences only. Part of the clones is absent; in the studies checked, under half of the shortfall reflects unresolved V genes, and no reason is known for the rest. In all, the sample holds over 90,000 clones, and approximately 80% of those were seen once. Approximately 9.6% of the sample belongs to the ten largest clones. Sequenced input: peripheral blood. These receptors came from a man in his sixties with active or convalescent COVID-19.

V is TRBV4-3 and J is TRBJ2-2, with D perhaps TRBD2 (6 bases). CDR1 is LGHNA and CDR2 is YSLEER in the germline V gene. The CDR3 runs to 17 residues. Trimming cost V 2 bases and J 0 bases, with 13 bases left between them. CDR3 sequence reads: CASSQNQAGPNTGELFF. The CDR3 DNA is TGCGCCAGCAGCCAAAATCAAGCGGGCCCGAACACCGGGGAGCTGTTTTTT.

V is TRBV9 and J is TRBJ1-2; D perhaps matches TRBD1 (5 bases). V lost 1 base and J 4 bases, leaving 11 bases between the germline ends. CDR1 is SGDLS, CDR2 YYNGEE, per germline. The CDR3 is 14 residues long. Written as DNA, the CDR3 is TGTGCCAGCAGCGTAACCGGGGGTGGCTATGGCTACACCTTC. This sequence encodes CASSVTGGGYGYTF.

V is TRBV29-1 and J is TRBJ2-2, with D possibly TRBD2 on 5 matching bases. Trimming cost V 4 bases and J 7 bases, with 10 bases left between them. CDR3 size: 12 residues. Germline V gene lookup returns CDR1 SQVTM and CDR2 ANQGSEA. The CDR3 here is CSVGGRGGELFF. The CDR3 bases are TGCAGCGTTGGCGGACGGGGCGGGGAGCTGTTTTTT.

The rearrangement joins TRBV6-2 or TRBV6-3 to TRBJ2-4, with a tentative D call TRBD2 (6 bases). Trimming removed 6 bases from V and 4 bases from J, with 19 bases in between. CDR3 size: 16 residues. Germline assignment: CDR1 MNHEY and CDR2 SVGEGT. The CDR3 sequence: CASSPPRGLEKNIQYF. The CDR3 DNA follows: TGTGCCAGCAGCCCCCCCCGGGGGTTGGAGAAAAACATTCAGTACTTC.

This clone has only one observation. The chain combines TRBV6-5 with TRBJ1-2; 7 nucleotides align to TRBD1. Trimming took 4 bases from V and 3 from J; bases not matched to a gene: 5. Germline CDR1 and CDR2: MNHEY and SVGAGI. The CDR3 consists of 14 residues. The CDR3 DNA reads as TGTGCCAGCAGTTCGACAGGGCGTGACTATGGCTACACCTTC. Translation gives CASSSTGRDYGYTF.

The chain recombines TRBV29-1 with TRBJ1-2, with 7 bases aligning to TRBD1. Germline values: CDR1 SQVTM, CDR2 ANQGSEA. The CDR3 is 13 residues long. The V and J ends lost 7 bases and 5 bases, in that order; junction bases with no gene match: 10. This CDR3 is CSATGERSYGYTF. CDR3 DNA: TGCAGCGCCACAGGGGAAAGGAGTTATGGCTACACCTTC.